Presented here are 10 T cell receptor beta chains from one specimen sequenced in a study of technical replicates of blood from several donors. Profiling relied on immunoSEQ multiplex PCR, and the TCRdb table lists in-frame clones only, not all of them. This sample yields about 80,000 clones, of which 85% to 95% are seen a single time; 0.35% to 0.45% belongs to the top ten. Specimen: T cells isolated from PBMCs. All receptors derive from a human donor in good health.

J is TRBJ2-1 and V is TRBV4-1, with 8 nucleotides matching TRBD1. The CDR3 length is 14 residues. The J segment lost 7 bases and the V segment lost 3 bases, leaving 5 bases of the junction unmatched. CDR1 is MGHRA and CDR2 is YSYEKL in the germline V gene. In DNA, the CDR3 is TGCGCCAGCAGCCAGCCAGACAGGGGAAATGAGCAGTTCTTC. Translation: CASSQPDRGNEQFF.

CDR3 sequence: CASSLDGTSGSMGGELFF. The DNA for the CDR3 is TGCGCCAGCAGCTTGGACGGGACTAGCGGGAGTATGGGCGGGGAGCTGTTTTTT. This chain joins TRBV5-1 and TRBJ2-2; 14 nucleotides align to TRBD2. Germline V CDR1 and CDR2: SGHRS, YFSETQ. This CDR3 is built from 18 residues. With V trimmed by 0 bases and J by 7 bases, 8 bases remained unmatched.

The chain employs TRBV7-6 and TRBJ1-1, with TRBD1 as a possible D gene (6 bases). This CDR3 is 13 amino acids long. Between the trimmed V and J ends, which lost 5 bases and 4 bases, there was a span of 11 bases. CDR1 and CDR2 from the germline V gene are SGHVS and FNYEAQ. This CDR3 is CASSPTGRTEAFF. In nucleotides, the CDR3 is TGTGCCAGCAGCCCGACAGGACGCACTGAAGCTTTCTTT. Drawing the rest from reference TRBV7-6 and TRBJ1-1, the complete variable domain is GAGVSQSPRYKVTKRGQDVALRCDPISGHVSLYWYRQALGQGPEFLTYFNYEAQQDKSGLPNDRFSAERPEGSISTLTIQRTEQRDSAMYRCASSPTGRTEAFFGQGTRLTVV.

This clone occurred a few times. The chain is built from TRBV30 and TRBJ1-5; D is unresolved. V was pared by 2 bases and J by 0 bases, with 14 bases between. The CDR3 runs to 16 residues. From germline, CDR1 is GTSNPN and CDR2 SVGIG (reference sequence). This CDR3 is CAWSFRGMISNQPQHF. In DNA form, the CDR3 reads TGTGCCTGGAGTTTTCGTGGCATGATTAGCAATCAGCCCCAGCATTTT.

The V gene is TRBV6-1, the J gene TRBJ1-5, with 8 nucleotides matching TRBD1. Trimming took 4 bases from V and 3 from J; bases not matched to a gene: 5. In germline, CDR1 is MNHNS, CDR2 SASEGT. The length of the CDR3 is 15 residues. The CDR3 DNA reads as TGTGCCAGCAGTGGCCCGGGACAGGTCAATCAGCCCCAGCATTTT. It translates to CASSGPGQVNQPQHF.

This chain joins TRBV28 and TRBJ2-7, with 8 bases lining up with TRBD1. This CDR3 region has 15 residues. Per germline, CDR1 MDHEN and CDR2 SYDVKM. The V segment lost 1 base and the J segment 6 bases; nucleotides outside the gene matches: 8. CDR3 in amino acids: CASSLYRGSTGEQYF. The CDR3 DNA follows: TGTGCCAGCAGTTTATACAGGGGGTCGACAGGCGAGCAGTACTTC. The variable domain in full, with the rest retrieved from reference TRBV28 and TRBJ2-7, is DVKVTQSSRYLVKRTGEKVFLECVQDMDHENMFWYRQDPGLGLRLIYFSYDVKMKEKGDIPEGYSVSREKKERFSLILESASTNQTSMYLCASSLYRGSTGEQYFGPGTRLTVT.

CDR3 protein: CASSTEQGESGELFF. The CDR3 DNA reads TGTGCCAGTAGTACGGAACAGGGAGAAAGCGGGGAGCTGTTTTTT. The V and J genes are TRBV19 and TRBJ2-2; D perhaps matches TRBD1 (6 bases). The V gene lost 4 bases and the J gene lost 7 bases, with 16 bases spanning the gap. From germline, CDR1 is LNHDA and CDR2 SQIVND (reference sequence). This CDR3 is 15 amino acids long.

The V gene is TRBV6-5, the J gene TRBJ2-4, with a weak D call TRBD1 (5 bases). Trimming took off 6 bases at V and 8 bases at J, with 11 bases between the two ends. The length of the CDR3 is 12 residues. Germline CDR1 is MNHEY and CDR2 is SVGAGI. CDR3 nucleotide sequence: TGTGCCAGCAGGGGGCTTGGGGACATTCAGTACTTC. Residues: CASRGLGDIQYF.

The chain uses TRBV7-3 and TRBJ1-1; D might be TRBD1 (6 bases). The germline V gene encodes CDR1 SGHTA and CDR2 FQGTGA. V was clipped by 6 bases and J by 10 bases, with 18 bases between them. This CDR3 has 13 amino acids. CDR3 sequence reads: CASRQGPPYPAFF. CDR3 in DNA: TGTGCCAGCAGACAGGGCCCACCATATCCAGCTTTCTTT.

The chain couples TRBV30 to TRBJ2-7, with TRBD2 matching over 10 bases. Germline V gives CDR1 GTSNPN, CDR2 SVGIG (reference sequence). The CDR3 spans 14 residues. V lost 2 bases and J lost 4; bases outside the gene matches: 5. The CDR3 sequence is CAWSLTSGRYEQYF. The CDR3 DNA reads TGTGCCTGGAGTCTGACTAGCGGGCGATACGAGCAGTACTTC.